This T cell receptor (beta chain) comes out of a study of blood T cell repertoires in COVID-19 (dated by TCRdb to the early 2020s). Background for the entire study: The collaborator samples originated in the United States, Italy and Spain and spanned the acute and convalescent phases of COVID-19. The material from the prospective study consisted of cDNA or gDNA derived from T cells, B-cell-depleted T cells, or PBMCs. The dataset comprised deeply sampled blood TCRbeta repertoires from subjects exposed to, actively infected with, or recovered from COVID-19. A freely available public database, intended as a resource for researchers studying the immune response to SARS-CoV-2, is where the repertoires were released. The samples were drawn from the first 160 participants of the ongoing ImmuneRACE study and from 1,254 subjects provided by 6 global collaborators. A de-identified subject ID, COVID-19 status, age in years and sex were almost always included in the sample metadata. Where available, HLA class I and class II types were taken from metadata supplied by the sample provider and were not determined by assay-based typing.

V is cut by 6 bases and J by 10 bases, and the space between the germline ends is 19 bases. CDR1 and CDR2 are read off the germline V gene as MDHEN and SYDVKM. From cysteine to phenylalanine, the CDR3 is 13 amino acids long. Solely the CDR3 DNA is kept, with 39 bases framed from the first base. TCRbeta CDR3 regions were amplified from genomic DNA using the immunoSEQ Assay, a bias-controlled multiplex PCR. Regarding the original processing steps: Nucleated cell counts per sample were estimated from amplification of reference gene primers within the assay. To quantify the absolute abundance of each unique TCRbeta CDR3 rearrangement, sequence reads were collapsed and filtered. Productive Simpson clonality was computed per sample as the square root of Simpson's diversity index over productive rearrangements. Here the immuneACCESS table is served through TCRdb, limited to in-frame sequences with V and J called. Missing clones are a known gap in these copies; in checked studies unresolved V genes cover under half, and the rest lacks a known reason. V, J and clone size reflect that table, while D and trimming were determined from the DNA. The sample includes some 250,000 clones, with roughly 85% observed a single time. The top ten clonotypes cover roughly 3% of the sample.

A remark on this clone: Its antigen is currently not known. No base qualities exist here, and no much larger clone lies one base off it.

On the study overall, not on this receptor specifically: The quantity of clinical and demographic metadata differed by source and by participant and was supplied without curation.

Collaborating institutions collected whole blood in K2EDTA tubes following their own protocols. For TCRbeta analysis, collaborators shipped samples in one of three forms: frozen whole blood, isolated PBMCs, or DNA extracted from either of those sample types. The sequence links TRBV28 to TRBJ2-7; the D gene is perhaps TRBD2, on 5 matching bases. The sequence derives from a woman between 18 and 29 years old with acute or convalescent COVID-19. The sequenced sample consisted of peripheral blood. The CDR3 is CASSLPKLARQYF. The DNA sequence follows: TGTGCCAGCAGCCTCCCCAAGCTAGCCCGACAGTACTTC.